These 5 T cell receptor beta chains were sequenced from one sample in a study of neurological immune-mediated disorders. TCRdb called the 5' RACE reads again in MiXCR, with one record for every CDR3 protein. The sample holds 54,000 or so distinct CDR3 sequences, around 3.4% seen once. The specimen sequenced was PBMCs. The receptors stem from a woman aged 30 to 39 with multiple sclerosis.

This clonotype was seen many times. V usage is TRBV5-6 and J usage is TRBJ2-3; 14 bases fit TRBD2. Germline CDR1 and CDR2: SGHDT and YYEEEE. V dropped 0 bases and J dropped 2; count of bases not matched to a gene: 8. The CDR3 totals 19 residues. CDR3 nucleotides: TGTGCCAGCAGCTTGGAGGTCCTGACTAGCGGGAGGGCCACAGATACGCAGTATTTT. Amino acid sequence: CASSLEVLTSGRATDTQYF.

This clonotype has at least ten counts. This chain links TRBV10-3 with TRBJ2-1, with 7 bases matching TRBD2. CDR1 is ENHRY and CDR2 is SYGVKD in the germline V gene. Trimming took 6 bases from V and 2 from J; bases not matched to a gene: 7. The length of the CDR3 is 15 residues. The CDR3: CAISLQGGTYNEQFF. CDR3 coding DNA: TGTGCCATCAGCCTCCAGGGAGGGACCTACAATGAGCAGTTCTTC.

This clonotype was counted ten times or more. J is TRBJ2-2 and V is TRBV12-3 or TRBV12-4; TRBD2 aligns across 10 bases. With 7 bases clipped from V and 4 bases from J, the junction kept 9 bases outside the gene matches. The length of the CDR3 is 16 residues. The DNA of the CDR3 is TGTGCCAGCAATTCCCCTAGCGGGGGCTCCACCGGGGAGCTGTTTTTT. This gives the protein CASNSPSGGSTGELFF.

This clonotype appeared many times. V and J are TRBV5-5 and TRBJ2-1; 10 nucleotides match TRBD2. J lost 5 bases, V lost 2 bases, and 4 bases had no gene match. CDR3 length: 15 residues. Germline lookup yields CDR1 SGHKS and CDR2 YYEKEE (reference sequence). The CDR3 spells CASSLLAGLDNEQFF. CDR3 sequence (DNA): TGTGCCAGCAGCTTACTAGCGGGACTTGACAATGAGCAGTTCTTC.

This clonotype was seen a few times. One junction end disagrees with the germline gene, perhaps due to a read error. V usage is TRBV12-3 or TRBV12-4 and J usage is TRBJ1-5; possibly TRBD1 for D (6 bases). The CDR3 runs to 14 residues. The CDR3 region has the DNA TGTGCCAGCAGCCTGACAGGCGAGGTTGAGCCCCAGAATTTT. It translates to CASSLTGEVEPQNF.